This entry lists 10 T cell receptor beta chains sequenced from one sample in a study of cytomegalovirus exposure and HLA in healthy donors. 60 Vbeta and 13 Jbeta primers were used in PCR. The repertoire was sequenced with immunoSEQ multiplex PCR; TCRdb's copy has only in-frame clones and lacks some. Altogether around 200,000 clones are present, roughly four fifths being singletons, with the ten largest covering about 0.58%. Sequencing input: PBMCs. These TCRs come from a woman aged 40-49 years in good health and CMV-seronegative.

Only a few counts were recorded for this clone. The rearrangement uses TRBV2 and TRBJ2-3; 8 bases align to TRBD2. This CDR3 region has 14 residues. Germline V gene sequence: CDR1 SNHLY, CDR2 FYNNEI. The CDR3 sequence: CAGGLAGGGDTQYF. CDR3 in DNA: TGTGCAGGAGGGCTAGCGGGTGGTGGAGATACGCAGTATTTT.

CDR3 protein: CASNDPTRGGTEAFF. CDR3 nucleotides: TGTGCCAGCAATGACCCTACCAGGGGTGGGACTGAAGCTTTCTTT. J is TRBJ1-1 and V is TRBV6-1; D is perhaps TRBD1 (6 bases). This CDR3 spans 15 amino acids. V was cut by 7 bases and J by 5 bases, with 20 bases left in between. Germline assignment: CDR1 MNHNS and CDR2 SASEGT.

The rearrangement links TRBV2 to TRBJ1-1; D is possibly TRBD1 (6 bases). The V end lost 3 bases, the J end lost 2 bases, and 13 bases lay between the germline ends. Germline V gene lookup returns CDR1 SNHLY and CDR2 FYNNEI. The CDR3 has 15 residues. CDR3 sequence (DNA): TGTGCCAGCAGTGACCCCGGGACACATAACACTGAAGCTTTCTTT. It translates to CASSDPGTHNTEAFF.

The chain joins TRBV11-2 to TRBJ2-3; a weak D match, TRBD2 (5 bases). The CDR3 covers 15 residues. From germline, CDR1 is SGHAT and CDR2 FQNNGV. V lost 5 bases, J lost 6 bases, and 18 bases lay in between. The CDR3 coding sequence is TGTGCCAGCAGCATCCCCGGGATGACGGCGGATACGCAGTATTTT. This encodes CASSIPGMTADTQYF.

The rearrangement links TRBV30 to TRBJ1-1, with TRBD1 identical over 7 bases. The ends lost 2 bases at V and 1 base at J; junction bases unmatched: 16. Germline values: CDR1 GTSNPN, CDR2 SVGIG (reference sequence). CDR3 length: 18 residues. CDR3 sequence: CAWSPYHGTAQANTEAFF. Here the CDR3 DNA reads TGTGCCTGGAGTCCTTACCACGGGACAGCGCAAGCGAACACTGAAGCTTTCTTT.

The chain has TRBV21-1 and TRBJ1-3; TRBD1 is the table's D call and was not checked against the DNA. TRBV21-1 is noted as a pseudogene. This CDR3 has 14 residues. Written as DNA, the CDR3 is TGTGCCAGCACCCTTCGACACTCTGGAAACACCATATATTTT. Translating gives CASTLRHSGNTIYF.

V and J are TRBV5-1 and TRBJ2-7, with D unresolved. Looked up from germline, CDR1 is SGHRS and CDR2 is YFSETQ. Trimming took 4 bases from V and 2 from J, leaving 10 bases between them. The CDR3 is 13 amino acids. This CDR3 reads CASSTGEAYEQYF. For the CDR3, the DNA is TGCGCCAGCAGCACGGGTGAGGCCTACGAGCAGTACTTC.

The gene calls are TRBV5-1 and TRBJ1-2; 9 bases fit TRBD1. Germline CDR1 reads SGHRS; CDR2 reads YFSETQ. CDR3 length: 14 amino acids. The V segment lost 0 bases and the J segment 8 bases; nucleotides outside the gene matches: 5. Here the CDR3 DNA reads TGCGCCAGCAGCTTGGGGACAGGGGCCTCGGGCTACACCTTC. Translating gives CASSLGTGASGYTF.

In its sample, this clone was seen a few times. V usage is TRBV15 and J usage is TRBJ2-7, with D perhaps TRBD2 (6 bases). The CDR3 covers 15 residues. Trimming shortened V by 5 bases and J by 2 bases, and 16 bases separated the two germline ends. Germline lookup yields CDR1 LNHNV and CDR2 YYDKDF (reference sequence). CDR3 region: CATSAGRGGTYEQYF. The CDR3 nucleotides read TGTGCCACCAGCGCCGGGCGGGGCGGGACCTACGAGCAGTACTTC.

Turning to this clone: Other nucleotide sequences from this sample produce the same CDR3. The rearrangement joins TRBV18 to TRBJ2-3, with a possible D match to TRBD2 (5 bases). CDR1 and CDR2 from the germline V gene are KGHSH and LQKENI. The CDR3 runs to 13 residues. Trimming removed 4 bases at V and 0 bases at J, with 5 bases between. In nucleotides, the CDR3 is TGTGCCAGCTCACGCGGGAGCACAGATACGCAGTATTTT. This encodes CASSRGSTDTQYF.